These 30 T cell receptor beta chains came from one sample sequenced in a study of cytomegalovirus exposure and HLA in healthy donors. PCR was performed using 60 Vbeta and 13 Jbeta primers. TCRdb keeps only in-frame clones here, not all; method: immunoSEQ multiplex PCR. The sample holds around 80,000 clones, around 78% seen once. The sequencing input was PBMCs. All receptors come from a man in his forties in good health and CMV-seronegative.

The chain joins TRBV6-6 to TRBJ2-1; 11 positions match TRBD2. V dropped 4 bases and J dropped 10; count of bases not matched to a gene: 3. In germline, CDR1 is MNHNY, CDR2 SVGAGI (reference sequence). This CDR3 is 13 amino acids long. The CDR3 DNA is TGTGCCAGCAGTTTGACTAGCGGGGTGGAGCAGTTCTTC. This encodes CASSLTSGVEQFF.

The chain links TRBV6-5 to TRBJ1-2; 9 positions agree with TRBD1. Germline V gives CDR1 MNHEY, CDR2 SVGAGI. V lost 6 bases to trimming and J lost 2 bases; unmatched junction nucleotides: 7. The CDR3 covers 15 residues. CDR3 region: CASRQTGQGNYGYTF. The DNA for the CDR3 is TGTGCCAGCAGGCAGACTGGACAGGGGAACTATGGCTACACCTTC.

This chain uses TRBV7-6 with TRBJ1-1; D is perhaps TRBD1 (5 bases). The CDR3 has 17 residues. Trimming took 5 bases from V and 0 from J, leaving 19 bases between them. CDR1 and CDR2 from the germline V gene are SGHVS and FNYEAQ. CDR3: CASSAKGTRDMNTEAFF. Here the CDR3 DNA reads TGTGCCAGCAGCGCTAAAGGAACCAGGGATATGAACACTGAAGCTTTCTTT.

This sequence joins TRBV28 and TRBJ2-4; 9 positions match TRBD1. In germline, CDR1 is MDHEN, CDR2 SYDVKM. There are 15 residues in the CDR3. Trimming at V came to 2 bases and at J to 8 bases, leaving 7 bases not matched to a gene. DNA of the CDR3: TGTGCCAGCAGTTTAGGAGACAGGGGGGGGGACATTCAGTACTTC. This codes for CASSLGDRGGDIQYF.

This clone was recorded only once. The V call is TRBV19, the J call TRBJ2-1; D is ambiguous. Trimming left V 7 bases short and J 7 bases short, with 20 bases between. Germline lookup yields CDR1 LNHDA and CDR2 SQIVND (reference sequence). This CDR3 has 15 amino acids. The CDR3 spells CASNQRWSGTNEQFF. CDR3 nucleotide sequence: TGTGCCAGTAATCAACGGTGGTCAGGTACGAATGAGCAGTTCTTC.

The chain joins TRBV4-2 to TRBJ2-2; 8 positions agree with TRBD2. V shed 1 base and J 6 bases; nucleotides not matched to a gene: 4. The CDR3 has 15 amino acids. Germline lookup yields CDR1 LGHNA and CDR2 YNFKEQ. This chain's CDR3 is CASSQGTGGAGELFF. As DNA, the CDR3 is TGTGCCAGCAGCCAAGGAACGGGAGGGGCCGGGGAGCTGTTTTTT.

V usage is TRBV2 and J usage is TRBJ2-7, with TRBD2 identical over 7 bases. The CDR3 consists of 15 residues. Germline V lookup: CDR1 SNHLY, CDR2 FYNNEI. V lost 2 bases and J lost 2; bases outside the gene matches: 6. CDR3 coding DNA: TGTGCCAGCAGTGAAACGGTGGGAGGGGCCTACGAGCAGTACTTC. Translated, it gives CASSETVGGAYEQYF.

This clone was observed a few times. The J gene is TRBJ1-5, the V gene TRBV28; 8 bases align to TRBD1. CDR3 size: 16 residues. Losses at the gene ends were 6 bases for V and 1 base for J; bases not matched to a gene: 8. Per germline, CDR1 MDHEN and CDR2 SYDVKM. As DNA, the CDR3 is TGTGCCAGCAGGAATGACAGGGGTGGAAGCAATCAGCCCCAGCATTTT. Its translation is CASRNDRGGSNQPQHF.

The CDR3 nucleotides read TGTGCCAGCAGCGGCCTAAGGACTAGCCTGGGTAATGAGCAGTTCTTC. Encoded protein: CASSGLRTSLGNEQFF. This chain joins TRBV9 and TRBJ2-1; 8 nucleotides line up with TRBD2. From germline, CDR1 is SGDLS and CDR2 YYNGEE. The CDR3 is 16 amino acids. Trimming cost V 3 bases and J 7 bases; bases outside gene matches: 12. Looking up the rest from reference TRBV9 and TRBJ2-1 gives the full variable domain: DSGVTQTPKHLITATGQRVTLRCSPRSGDLSVYWYQQSLDQGLQFLIQYYNGEERAKGNILERFSAQQFPDLHSELNLSSLELGDSALYFCASSGLRTSLGNEQFFGPGTRLTVL.

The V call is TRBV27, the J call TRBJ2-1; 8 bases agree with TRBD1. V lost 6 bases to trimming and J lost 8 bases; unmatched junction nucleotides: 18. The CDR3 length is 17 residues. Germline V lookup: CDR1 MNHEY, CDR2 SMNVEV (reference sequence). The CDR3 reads CASRPPRGRVGGHEQFF. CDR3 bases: TGTGCCAGCAGGCCTCCCAGGGGGCGGGTGGGCGGTCATGAGCAGTTCTTC.

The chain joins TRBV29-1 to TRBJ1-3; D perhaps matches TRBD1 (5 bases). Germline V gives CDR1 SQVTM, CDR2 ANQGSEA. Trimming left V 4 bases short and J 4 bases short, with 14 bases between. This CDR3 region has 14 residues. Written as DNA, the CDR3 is TGCAGCGTTGTATTCAGGGATGTGGGAAACACCATATATTTT. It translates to CSVVFRDVGNTIYF.

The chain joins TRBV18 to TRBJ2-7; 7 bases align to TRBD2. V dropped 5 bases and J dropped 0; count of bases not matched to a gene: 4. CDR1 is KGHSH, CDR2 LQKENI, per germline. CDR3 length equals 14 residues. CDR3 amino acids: CASSSGLVSYEQYF. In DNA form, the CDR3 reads TGTGCCAGCTCATCAGGACTAGTCTCCTACGAGCAGTACTTC.

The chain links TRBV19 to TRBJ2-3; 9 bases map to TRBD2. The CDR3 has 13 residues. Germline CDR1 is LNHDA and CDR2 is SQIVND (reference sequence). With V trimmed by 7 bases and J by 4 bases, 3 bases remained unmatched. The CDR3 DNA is TGTGCCAGTACCGGGACTAGCCCAGATACGCAGTATTTT. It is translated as CASTGTSPDTQYF.

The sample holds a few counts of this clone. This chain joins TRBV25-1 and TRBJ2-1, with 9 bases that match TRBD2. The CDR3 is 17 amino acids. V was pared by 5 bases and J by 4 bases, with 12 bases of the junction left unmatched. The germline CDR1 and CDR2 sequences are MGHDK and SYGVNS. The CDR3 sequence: CASSNLPGTSRYNEQFF. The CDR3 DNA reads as TGTGCCAGCAGTAACCTCCCCGGGACTAGCAGGTACAATGAGCAGTTCTTC.

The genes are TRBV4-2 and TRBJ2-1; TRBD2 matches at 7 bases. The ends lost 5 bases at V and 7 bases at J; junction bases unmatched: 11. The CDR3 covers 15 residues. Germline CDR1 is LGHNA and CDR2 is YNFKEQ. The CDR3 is CASSRARGGLNEQFF. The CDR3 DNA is TGTGCCAGCAGCAGGGCGCGGGGAGGGTTGAATGAGCAGTTCTTC.

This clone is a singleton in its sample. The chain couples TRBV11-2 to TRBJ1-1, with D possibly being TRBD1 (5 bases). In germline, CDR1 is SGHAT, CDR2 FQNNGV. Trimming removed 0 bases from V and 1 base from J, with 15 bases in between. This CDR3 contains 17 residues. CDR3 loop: CASSLDRRGRGNTEAFF. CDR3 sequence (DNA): TGTGCCAGCAGCTTAGATCGGAGGGGTCGGGGGAACACTGAAGCTTTCTTT.

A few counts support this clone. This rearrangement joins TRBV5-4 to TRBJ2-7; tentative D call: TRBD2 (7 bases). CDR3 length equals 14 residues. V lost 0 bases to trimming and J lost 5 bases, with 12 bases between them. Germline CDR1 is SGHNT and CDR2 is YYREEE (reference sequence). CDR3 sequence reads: CASSLVGGGNEQYF. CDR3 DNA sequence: TGTGCCAGCAGCTTGGTTGGCGGGGGCAACGAGCAGTACTTC.

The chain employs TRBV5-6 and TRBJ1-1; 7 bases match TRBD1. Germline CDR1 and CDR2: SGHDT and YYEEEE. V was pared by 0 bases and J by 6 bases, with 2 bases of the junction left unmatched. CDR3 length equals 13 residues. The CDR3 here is CASSLAGTAEAFF. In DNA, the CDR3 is TGTGCCAGCAGCTTGGCGGGGACAGCTGAAGCTTTCTTT.

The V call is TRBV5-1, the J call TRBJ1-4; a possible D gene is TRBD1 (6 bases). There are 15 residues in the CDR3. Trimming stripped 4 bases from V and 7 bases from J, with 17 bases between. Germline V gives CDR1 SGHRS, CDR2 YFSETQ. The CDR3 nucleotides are TGCGCCAGCAGCGAGAGTGGGGGCGGGAGTGAAAAACTGTTTTTT. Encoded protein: CASSESGGGSEKLFF.

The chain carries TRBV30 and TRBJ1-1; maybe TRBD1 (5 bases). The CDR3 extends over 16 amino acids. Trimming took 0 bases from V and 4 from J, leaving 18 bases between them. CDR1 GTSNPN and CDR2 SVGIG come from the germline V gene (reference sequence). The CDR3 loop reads CAWSVRAGSLGTEAFF. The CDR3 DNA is TGTGCCTGGAGTGTACGGGCAGGGTCGTTGGGCACTGAAGCTTTCTTT.

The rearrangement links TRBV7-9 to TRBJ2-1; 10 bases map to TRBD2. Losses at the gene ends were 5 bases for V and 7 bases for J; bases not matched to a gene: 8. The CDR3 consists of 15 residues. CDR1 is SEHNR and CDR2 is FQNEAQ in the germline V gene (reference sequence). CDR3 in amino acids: CASSPLAGVGNEQFF. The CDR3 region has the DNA TGTGCCAGCAGCCCCCTAGCGGGAGTGGGTAATGAGCAGTTCTTC.

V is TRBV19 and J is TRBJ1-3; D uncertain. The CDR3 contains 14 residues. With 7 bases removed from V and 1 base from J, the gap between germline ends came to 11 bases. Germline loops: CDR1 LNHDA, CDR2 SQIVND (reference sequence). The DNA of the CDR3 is TGTGCCAGTACTTTAGGAGCTTCTGGAAACACCATATATTTT. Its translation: CASTLGASGNTIYF. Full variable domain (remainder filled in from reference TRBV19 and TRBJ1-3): DGGITQSPKYLFRKEGQNVTLSCEQNLNHDAMYWYRQDPGQGLRLIYYSQIVNDFQKGDIAEGYSVSREKKESFPLTVTSAQKNPTAFYLCASTLGASGNTIYFGEGSWLTVV.

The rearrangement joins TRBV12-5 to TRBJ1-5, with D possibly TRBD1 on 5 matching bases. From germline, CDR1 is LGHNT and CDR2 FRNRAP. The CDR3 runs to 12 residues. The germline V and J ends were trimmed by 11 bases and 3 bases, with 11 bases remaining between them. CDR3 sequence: CAGGIDNQPQHF. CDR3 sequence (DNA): TGTGCTGGGGGGATCGACAATCAGCCCCAGCATTTT.

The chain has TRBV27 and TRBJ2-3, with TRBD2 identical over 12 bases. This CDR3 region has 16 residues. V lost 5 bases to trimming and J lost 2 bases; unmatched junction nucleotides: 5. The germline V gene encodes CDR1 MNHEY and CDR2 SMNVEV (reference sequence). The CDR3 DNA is TGTGCCAGCAGTCCCGGACTAGCGGGGTTCACAGATACGCAGTATTTT. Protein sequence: CASSPGLAGFTDTQYF.

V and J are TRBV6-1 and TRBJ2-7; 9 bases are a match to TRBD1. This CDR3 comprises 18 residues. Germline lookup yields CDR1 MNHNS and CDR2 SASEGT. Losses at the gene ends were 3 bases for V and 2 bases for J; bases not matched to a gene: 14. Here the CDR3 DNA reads TGTGCCAGCAGTGAGGCCGGGACAGGGCCCTTCCTCGCCTACGAGCAGTACTTC. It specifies CASSEAGTGPFLAYEQYF.

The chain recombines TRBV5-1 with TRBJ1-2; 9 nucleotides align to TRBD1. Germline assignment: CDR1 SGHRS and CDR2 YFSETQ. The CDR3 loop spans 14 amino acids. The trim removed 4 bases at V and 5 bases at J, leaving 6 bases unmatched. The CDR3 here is CASSPGTGIYGYTF. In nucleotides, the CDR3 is TGCGCCAGCAGCCCCGGGACAGGGATTTATGGCTACACCTTC.

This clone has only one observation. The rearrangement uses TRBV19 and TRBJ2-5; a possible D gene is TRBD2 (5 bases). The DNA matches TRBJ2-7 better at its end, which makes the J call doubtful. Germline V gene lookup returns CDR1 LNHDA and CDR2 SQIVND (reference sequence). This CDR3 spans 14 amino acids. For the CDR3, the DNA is TGTGCCAGTAGTCCGCGGACTCTGACGTACGAGCAGTACTTC. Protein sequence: CASSPRTLTYEQYF.

CDR3 in amino acids: CASRRQGAGNTIYF. CDR3 in DNA: TGTGCCAGCAGGCGGCAGGGGGCTGGAAACACCATATATTTT. The genes are TRBV28 and TRBJ1-3, with TRBD1 matching over 7 bases. The trim removed 6 bases at V and 2 bases at J, leaving 4 bases unmatched. The length of the CDR3 is 14 residues. CDR1 and CDR2 from the germline V gene are MDHEN and SYDVKM. Together with reference TRBV28 and TRBJ1-3, the CDR3 gives the full variable domain: DVKVTQSSRYLVKRTGEKVFLECVQDMDHENMFWYRQDPGLGLRLIYFSYDVKMKEKGDIPEGYSVSREKKERFSLILESASTNQTSMYLCASRRQGAGNTIYFGEGSWLTVV.

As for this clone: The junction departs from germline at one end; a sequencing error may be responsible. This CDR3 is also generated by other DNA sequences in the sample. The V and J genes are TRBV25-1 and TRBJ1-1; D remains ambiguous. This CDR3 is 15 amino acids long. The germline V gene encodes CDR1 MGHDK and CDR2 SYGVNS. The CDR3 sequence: CASSGRHGYNTEAFF. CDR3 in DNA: TGTGCCAGTAGTGGACGACATGGGTACAACACTGAAGCTTTCTTT.

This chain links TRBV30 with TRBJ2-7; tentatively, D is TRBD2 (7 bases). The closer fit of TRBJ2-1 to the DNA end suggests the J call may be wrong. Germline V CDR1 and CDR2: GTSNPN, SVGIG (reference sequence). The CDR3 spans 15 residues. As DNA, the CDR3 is TGTGCCTGGGCCTTAGGGGGGGCAGATTACAATGAGCAGTTCTTC. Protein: CAWALGGADYNEQFF.